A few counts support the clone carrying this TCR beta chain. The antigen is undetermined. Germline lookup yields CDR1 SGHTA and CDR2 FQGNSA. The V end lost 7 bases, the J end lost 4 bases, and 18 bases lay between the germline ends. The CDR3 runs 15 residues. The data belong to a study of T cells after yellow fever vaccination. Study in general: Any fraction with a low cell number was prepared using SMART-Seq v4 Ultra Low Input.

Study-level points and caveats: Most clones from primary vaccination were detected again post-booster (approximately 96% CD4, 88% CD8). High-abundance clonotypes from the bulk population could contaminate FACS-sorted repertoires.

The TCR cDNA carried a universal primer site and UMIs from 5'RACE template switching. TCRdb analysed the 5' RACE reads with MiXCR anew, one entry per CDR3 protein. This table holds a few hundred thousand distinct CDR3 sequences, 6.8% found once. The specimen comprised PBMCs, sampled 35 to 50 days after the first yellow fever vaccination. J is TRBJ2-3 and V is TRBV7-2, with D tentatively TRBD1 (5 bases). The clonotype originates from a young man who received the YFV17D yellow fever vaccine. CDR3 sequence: CASTFAAGIPDTQYF. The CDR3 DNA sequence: TGTGCCAGCACGTTCGCGGCAGGGATTCCAGATACGCAGTATTTT.